This TCR beta chain was captured in a study of blood T cells in healthy people across ages. Germline V lookup: CDR1 SGHAT, CDR2 FQNNGV. Trimming left V 5 bases short and J 2 bases short, with 12 bases between. This CDR3 spans 14 amino acids. The authors ran a second PCR of about 6 to 11 cycles using a sample-barcoded 5' primer and a J-beta primer mix. TCRdb analysed the 5' RACE reads with MiXCR anew, one entry per CDR3 protein. Here the sample spans 700,000 to 900,000 distinct CDR3 sequences, around 25% being singletons. These sequences were also reported in another study, on T cells of mothers and their children.

The sequencing input was blood. The receptor was isolated from a boy aged 5 to 17 in good health. The V call is TRBV11-2, the J call TRBJ1-2, with a possible D match to TRBD1 (5 bases). CDR3 nucleotides: TGTGCCAGCAGCACAACTCGGGGCAACTATGGCTACACCTTC. Protein: CASSTTRGNYGYTF.